The TCR beta chain described here comes from a study of T cell changes during pregnancy in multiple sclerosis. The germline gives CDR1 MNHEY, CDR2 SMNVEV (reference sequence). J lost 8 bases, V lost 8 bases, and 7 bases had no gene match. The CDR3 has 13 amino acids. Assay: immunoSEQ multiplex PCR; the TCRdb copy retains only in-frame clones and omits some. The sample shows roughly 17,000 clones, more than 70% of them seen only once. V gene TRBV27 combines with J gene TRBJ2-1; 9 bases match TRBD2. This clonotype was obtained from a female donor with multiple sclerosis, enrolled in a pregnancy study. The input for sequencing was CD8+ T cells from peripheral blood mononuclear cells, taken after pregnancy. CDR3 loop: CASGIAGVDEQFF. For the CDR3, the DNA is TGTGCCAGCGGGATAGCGGGAGTCGATGAGCAGTTCTTC.